Shown below are 16 T cell receptor beta chains from a single sample sequenced in a study of CD8+ T cells in alopecia areata. Following extraction, RNA underwent reverse transcription to cDNA, which served as the sequencing template. TCRdb keeps only in-frame clones here, not all; method: immunoSEQ multiplex PCR. The repertoire consists of 75,000 to 100,000 clones, with 41% occurring once and the leading ten covering 1% to 1.5%. Sequenced input: CD4+ T cells sorted from blood. These receptors all come from a human donor with alopecia areata.

The chain employs TRBV7-2 and TRBJ2-5; TRBD2 matches at 8 bases. This CDR3 is 16 amino acids long. V dropped 0 bases and J dropped 5; count of bases not matched to a gene: 8. Germline CDR1 reads SGHTA; CDR2 reads FQGNSA. CDR3 coding DNA: TGTGCCAGCAGCTTAGCGTTCGGGGGGGGCCGGGAGACCCAGTACTTC. Amino acids: CASSLAFGGGRETQYF.

The chain carries TRBV30 and TRBJ2-2; D ambiguous. The CDR3 runs 11 residues. Germline V gene sequence: CDR1 GTSNPN, CDR2 SVGIG (reference sequence). The ends were cut back, 5 bases at V and 1 base at J, with 2 bases in the middle. CDR3 in DNA: TGTGCCTGGCTGAACACCGGGGAGCTGTTTTTT. The encoded protein is CAWLNTGELFF.

This clone was seen a handful of times. The genes are TRBV29-1 and TRBJ2-5, with 8 bases that match TRBD2. The CDR3 is made up of 13 amino acids. After removal of 7 bases from V and 3 bases from J, the junction contained 7 bases not matched to a gene. Germline V lookup: CDR1 SQVTM, CDR2 ANQGSEA. In DNA, the CDR3 is TGCAGCGGGACCGGGACTAGAAAAGAGACCCAGTACTTC. It translates to CSGTGTRKETQYF.

About this clone itself: One end of the junction fails to match germline, which may point to a read error. The CDR3 DNA sequence: TGTGCCAGCAGTCCACAGGGGGCGAAGACCGGGGAGCTGTTTTTT. This sequence encodes CASSPQGAKTGELFF. The chain recombines TRBV7-8 with TRBJ2-2; 9 positions agree with TRBD1. Looked up from germline, CDR1 is SGHVS and CDR2 is FQNEAQ. This CDR3 comprises 15 residues.

This clone has just a few counts. Its ends do not fully match the called genes, so a read error is possible. V and J are TRBV4-2 and TRBJ2-7; the D call may be TRBD1 or TRBD2 (7 bases each). The germline CDR1 and CDR2 sequences are LGHNA and YNFKEQ. CDR3 length equals 15 residues. CDR3 sequence (DNA): TGTGCCAGCAGCCAAGGAGGAGGGGGGGGACAGCGCGTAGACTTC. This sequence encodes CASSQGGGGGQRVDF.

V gene TRBV27 combines with J gene TRBJ2-1; 7 nucleotides align to TRBD2. Germline values: CDR1 MNHEY, CDR2 SMNVEV (reference sequence). This CDR3 is 15 amino acids long. With 0 bases clipped from V and 7 bases from J, the junction kept 6 bases outside the gene matches. The CDR3 DNA is TGTGCCAGCAGTTTATCGTGGGAGGGCCTAAATGAGCAGTTCTTC. This sequence encodes CASSLSWEGLNEQFF.

V gene TRBV7-2 combines with J gene TRBJ2-7, with D perhaps TRBD2 (7 bases). Germline V gene lookup returns CDR1 SGHTA and CDR2 FQGNSA. The length of the CDR3 is 16 residues. Trimming shortened V by 2 bases and J by 2 bases, and 16 bases separated the two germline ends. Written as DNA, the CDR3 is TGTGCCAGCAGCTTATATCTCTCGGGGGGCCCCTACGAGCAGTACTTC. It codes for CASSLYLSGGPYEQYF.

The V and J genes are TRBV30 and TRBJ1-6, with TRBD1 matching 7 bases. The CDR3 extends over 14 amino acids. Germline loops: CDR1 GTSNPN, CDR2 SVGIG (reference sequence). With 1 base clipped from V and 8 bases from J, the junction kept 5 bases outside the gene matches. The chain's CDR3 is CAWSGGTDYSPLHF. The CDR3 DNA reads TGTGCCTGGAGTGGGGGGACAGACTATTCACCCCTCCACTTT.

This clone was picked up a small number of times. The identical CDR3 is also encoded by other nucleotide sequences in the sample. The chain uses TRBV5-1 and TRBJ2-3, with 10 bases identical to TRBD2. The length of the CDR3 is 15 residues. CDR1 SGHRS and CDR2 YFSETQ come from the germline V gene. Trimming took 4 bases from V and 3 from J; bases not matched to a gene: 5. The CDR3 DNA sequence: TGCGCCAGCAGCGGCGCTAGCGGGAGTACAGATACGCAGTATTTT. It translates to CASSGASGSTDTQYF.

This clone appeared once. V and J are TRBV27 and TRBJ2-7, with TRBD1 as a possible D gene (5 bases). Germline V gives CDR1 MNHEY, CDR2 SMNVEV (reference sequence). The ends were cut back, 6 bases at V and 2 bases at J, with 8 bases in the middle. This CDR3 contains 12 residues. The CDR3: CASRGRAYEQYF. The CDR3 nucleotides read TGTGCCAGCAGAGGCAGGGCCTACGAGCAGTACTTC.

This clone has only a few counts. The gene calls are TRBV5-1 and TRBJ2-1, with 11 positions matching TRBD2. Trimming at V came to 7 bases and at J to 4 bases, leaving 7 bases not matched to a gene. The CDR3 sequence is 15 residues long. Germline V lookup: CDR1 SGHRS, CDR2 YFSETQ. As DNA, the CDR3 is TGCGCCAGCCGATTAGCGGGAGGGGCATACAATGAGCAGTTCTTC. This sequence encodes CASRLAGGAYNEQFF. The complete variable domain, with remaining parts taken from reference TRBV5-1 and TRBJ2-1, reads KAGVTQTPRYLIKTRGQQVTLSCSPISGHRSVSWYQQTPGQGLQFLFEYFSETQRNKGNFPGRFSGRQFSNSRSEMNVSTLELGDSALYLCASRLAGGAYNEQFFGPGTRLTVL.

The J gene is TRBJ2-1, the V gene TRBV9; D gene unclear. The CDR3 has 16 amino acids. Between the trimmed V and J ends, which lost 0 bases and 8 bases, there was a span of 18 bases. CDR1 is SGDLS and CDR2 is YYNGEE in the germline V gene. CDR3 sequence: CASSVGPLRGSYEQFF. Written as DNA, the CDR3 is TGTGCCAGCAGCGTAGGACCCCTTAGAGGTTCCTATGAGCAGTTCTTC. The variable domain in full, completed from reference TRBV9 and TRBJ2-1, reads DSGVTQTPKHLITATGQRVTLRCSPRSGDLSVYWYQQSLDQGLQFLIQYYNGEERAKGNILERFSAQQFPDLHSELNLSSLELGDSALYFCASSVGPLRGSYEQFFGPGTRLTVL.

With respect to this clone: Other nucleotide sequences in the sample specify the same CDR3. The CDR3 DNA sequence: TGCAGTGCTAGGGGGAATCAGCCCCAGCATTTT. This codes for CSARGNQPQHF. This sequence joins TRBV20-1 and TRBJ1-5, with unresolved D. Germline V CDR1 and CDR2: DFQATT, SNEGSKA (reference sequence). V was trimmed by 3 bases and J by 4 bases, leaving 4 bases between them. The CDR3 contains 11 residues.

The chain combines TRBV30 with TRBJ1-1; D is uncertain. The V and J ends lost 2 bases and 1 base respectively, with 14 bases between them. CDR3 length equals 15 residues. The germline V gene encodes CDR1 GTSNPN and CDR2 SVGIG (reference sequence). The CDR3 spells CAWSKSQPRNTEAFF. The CDR3 region has the DNA TGTGCCTGGAGTAAATCGCAACCGAGGAACACTGAAGCTTTCTTT.

This clone was seen a few times. The chain links TRBV11-2 to TRBJ1-5; TRBD1 might be the D (6 bases). The V gene's germline CDR1 is SGHAT and CDR2 FQNNGV. V lost 5 bases and J lost 3, with 11 bases in between. The CDR3 contains 14 residues. CDR3 sequence: CASSQDRYNQPQHF. CDR3 DNA sequence: TGTGCCAGCAGCCAAGACAGGTACAATCAGCCCCAGCATTTT. The full variable domain, its missing parts supplied by reference TRBV11-2 and TRBJ1-5, is EAGVAQSPRYKIIEKRQSVAFWCNPISGHATLYWYQQILGQGPKLLIQFQNNGVVDDSQLPKDRFSAERLKGVDSTLKIQPAKLEDSAVYLCASSQDRYNQPQHFGDGTRLSIL.

The chain recombines TRBV7-2 with TRBJ2-1; tentative D call: TRBD1 (5 bases). The V end was cut by 1 base, the J end by 4 bases, with 11 bases between. The CDR3 is 15 residues long. In germline, CDR1 is SGHTA, CDR2 FQGNSA. The CDR3 here is CASSLGPGSYNEQFF. The CDR3, as DNA: TGTGCCAGCAGCTTAGGGCCAGGGTCGTACAATGAGCAGTTCTTC.